This TCR beta chain was profiled in a study of T cells after yellow fever vaccination. In the study overall: Memory subsets EM, EMRA, CM and Tscm were separated by sorting based on CD3, CD45RA, CCR7 and CD95. Researchers used SMART-Seq v4 Ultra Low Input to prepare fractions that had low cell numbers. Study outcomes and limitations: The presence of abundant clonotypes contaminating from the bulk population was possible in FACS-sorted repertoires. Secondary responses were weaker yet peaked faster, day 5 versus 15.

The sample holds many counts of this clonotype. There are 17 residues in the CDR3. J gave up 4 bases and V 2 bases, and 11 bases lay outside the gene matches. Germline-derived CDR1 and CDR2 are KGHSH and LQKENI. MiXCR was run by TCRdb on the 5' RACE reads, yielding one entry per CDR3 protein. The top ten clones hold about 10% of a sample with 46,000 or so distinct CDR3 sequences, roughly 6.4% of them seen once. Sequences were derived from PBMCs, either bulk or a sorted T-cell subset (CD4+, CD8+, memory, or dextramer-sorted; not recorded which), sampled 45 days after the yellow fever booster vaccination. The TCR comes from a young man who received the YFV17D yellow fever vaccine. This rearrangement joins TRBV18 to TRBJ2-7; the match to TRBD2 covers 10 bases. CDR3 residues: CASSPRGQSSGSYEQYF. The CDR3, as DNA: TGTGCCAGCTCACCAAGGGGGCAATCTAGCGGGAGTTACGAGCAGTACTTC.